The rows below give T cell receptor beta chains drawn from one sample of a study of T cell responses to AZD1222 COVID-19 vaccine. Measured with immunoSEQ multiplex PCR; TCRdb has only the in-frame clones, and not every one. The repertoire consists of 65,000 to 75,000 clones, with about three quarters occurring once and the leading ten covering 40% to 55%. The sequences come from peripheral blood, collected 28 days after the second AZD1222 dose. The receptors derive from an adult who received the AZD1222 COVID-19 vaccine. Both conserved end residues are trimmed from each CDR3.

v_gene | CDR3aa
TRBV29-1 | SVVGASSYEQY
TRBV2 | ASNRRGGWTDTQY
TRBV7-2 | ASSLPTLLKETQY
TRBV27 | ASSLSRPGIAGVGEQF
TRBV7-9 | ASSSERRSQY
TRBV7-2 | ASSLGVRVSTDTQY
TRBV30 | ARGGSENTIY
TRBV7-3 | ASSWTSGVRDTQY
TRBV12-3/TRBV12-4 | ASSLYPHEQY
TRBV24-1 | ATSVFNEQF
TRBV21-1 | ASSKVTGSTDTQY
TRBV6-1 | ASSEAQSGLAAYEQY
TRBV2 | ASSRLTGNTEAF
TRBV5-5 | ASSAGLLLGQETQY
TRBV30 | ARANPYGYT
TRBV28 | ASRVRGTEAF
TRBV6-5 | ASKDRVRQEKLF
TRBV10-3 | AISGGSWFGNTIY
TRBV7-9 | ASSFALSSYNEQF
TRBV27 | ASSLRAGSYEQY
TRBV28 | ASRPGASGANVLT
TRBV12-3/TRBV12-4 | ASSTGSREAF
TRBV3-1/TRBV3-2 | ASSQDGTSKNTGELF
TRBV19 | ASSIHSGTTDTQY
TRBV5-1 | ASSERTASPLH
TRBV5-1 | ASSFRQATGEQY
TRBV7-2 | ASSLWTDNTGELF
TRBV18 | ASSPGDNRELF
TRBV7-8 | ASGPSGTGELF
TRBV24-1 | ATSNQGAEETQY
TRBV28 | ASSLHRAVNEQF
TRBV6-2/TRBV6-3 | ASSYSWLREYNEQF
TRBV6-4 | ASIIDGTSKITYEQY
TRBV18 | ASSPGTLDNEQF
TRBV4-2 | ASSQDPYNEQF
TRBV4-1 | ASSQDHGGGPHEQF
TRBV4-2 | ASRRDISSYEQY
TRBV7-2 | ASSLGRSAPQH
TRBV4-2 | ASSQDIGGGNEQF
TRBV19 | ASSQGDRPYEQY